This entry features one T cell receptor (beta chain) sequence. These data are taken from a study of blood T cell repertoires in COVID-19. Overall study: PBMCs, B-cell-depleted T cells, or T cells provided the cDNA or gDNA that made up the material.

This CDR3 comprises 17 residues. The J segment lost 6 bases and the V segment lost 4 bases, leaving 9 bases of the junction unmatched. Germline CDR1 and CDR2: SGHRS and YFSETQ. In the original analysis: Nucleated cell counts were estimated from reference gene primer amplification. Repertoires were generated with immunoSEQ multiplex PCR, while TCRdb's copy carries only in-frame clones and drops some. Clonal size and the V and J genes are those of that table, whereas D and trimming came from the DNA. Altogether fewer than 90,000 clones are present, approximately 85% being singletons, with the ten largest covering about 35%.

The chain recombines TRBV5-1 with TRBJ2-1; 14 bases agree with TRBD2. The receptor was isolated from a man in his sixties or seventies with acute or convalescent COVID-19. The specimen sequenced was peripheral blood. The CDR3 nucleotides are TGCGCCAGCAGCCCACCGGGACTAGCGGGAGCCGGCAATGAGCAGTTCTTC. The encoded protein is CASSPPGLAGAGNEQFF.